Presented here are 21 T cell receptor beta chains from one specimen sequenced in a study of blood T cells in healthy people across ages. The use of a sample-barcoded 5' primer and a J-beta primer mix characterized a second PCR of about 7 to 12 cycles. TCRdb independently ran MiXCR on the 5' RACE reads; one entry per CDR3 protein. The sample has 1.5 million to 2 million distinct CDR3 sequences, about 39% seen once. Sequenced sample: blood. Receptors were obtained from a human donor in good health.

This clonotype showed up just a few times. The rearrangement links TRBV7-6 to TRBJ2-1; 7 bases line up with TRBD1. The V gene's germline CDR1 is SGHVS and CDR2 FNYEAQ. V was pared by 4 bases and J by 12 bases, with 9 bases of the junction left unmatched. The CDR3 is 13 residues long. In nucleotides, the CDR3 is TGTGCCAGCAGCTCCTGGACAGGACGGGGGCAGTTCTTC. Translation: CASSSWTGRGQFF.

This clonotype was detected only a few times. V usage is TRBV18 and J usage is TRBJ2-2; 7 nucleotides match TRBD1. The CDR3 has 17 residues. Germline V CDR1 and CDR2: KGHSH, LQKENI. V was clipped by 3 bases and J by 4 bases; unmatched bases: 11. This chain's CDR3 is CASSPNAGTASTGELFF. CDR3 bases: TGTGCCAGCTCACCTAATGCCGGGACAGCGAGCACCGGGGAGCTGTTTTTT.

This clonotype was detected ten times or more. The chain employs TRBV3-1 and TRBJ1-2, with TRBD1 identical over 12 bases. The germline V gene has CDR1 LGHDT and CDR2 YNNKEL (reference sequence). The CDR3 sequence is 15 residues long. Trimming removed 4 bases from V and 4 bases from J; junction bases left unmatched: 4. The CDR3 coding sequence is TGTGCCAGCAGCCCGGGACAGGGGGCGATCTATGGCTACACCTTC. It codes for CASSPGQGAIYGYTF.

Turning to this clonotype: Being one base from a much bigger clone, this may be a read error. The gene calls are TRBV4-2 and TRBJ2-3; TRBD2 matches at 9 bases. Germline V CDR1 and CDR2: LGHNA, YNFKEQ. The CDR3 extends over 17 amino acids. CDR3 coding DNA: TGTACCAGCAGCCGAGAGGGATCGGCGGGGGGGTCGAATACGCAGTATTTT. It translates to CTSSREGSAGGSNTQYF.

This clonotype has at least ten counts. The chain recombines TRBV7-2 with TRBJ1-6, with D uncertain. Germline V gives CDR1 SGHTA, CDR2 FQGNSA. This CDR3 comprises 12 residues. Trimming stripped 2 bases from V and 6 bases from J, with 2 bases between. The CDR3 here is CASSLINSPLHF. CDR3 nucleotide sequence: TGTGCCAGCAGCTTAATTAATTCACCCCTCCACTTT.

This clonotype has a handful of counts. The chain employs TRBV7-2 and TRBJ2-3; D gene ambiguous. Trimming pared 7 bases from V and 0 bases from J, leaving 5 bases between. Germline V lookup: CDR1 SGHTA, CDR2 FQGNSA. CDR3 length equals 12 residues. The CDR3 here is CASTTSTDTQYF. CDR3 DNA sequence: TGTGCCAGCACTACAAGCACAGATACGCAGTATTTT. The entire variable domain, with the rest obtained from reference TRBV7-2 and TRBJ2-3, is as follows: GAGVSQSPSNKVTEKGKDVELRCDPISGHTALYWYRQSLGQGLEFLIYFQGNSAPDKSGLPSDRFSAERTGGSVSTLTIQRTQQEDSAVYLCASTTSTDTQYFGPGTRLTVL.

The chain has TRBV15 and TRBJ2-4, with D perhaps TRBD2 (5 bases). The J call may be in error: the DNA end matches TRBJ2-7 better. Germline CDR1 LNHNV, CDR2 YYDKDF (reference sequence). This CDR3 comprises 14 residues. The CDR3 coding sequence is TGTGCCACCAGCAGGACCCCAAGGGCGGGCGAGCAGTACTTC. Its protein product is CATSRTPRAGEQYF.

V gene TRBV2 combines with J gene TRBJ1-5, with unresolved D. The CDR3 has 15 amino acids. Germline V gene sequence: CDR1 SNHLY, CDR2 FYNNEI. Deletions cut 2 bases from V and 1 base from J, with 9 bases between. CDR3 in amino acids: CASSEWGGSNQPQHF. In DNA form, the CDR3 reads TGTGCCAGCAGTGAATGGGGAGGGAGCAATCAGCCCCAGCATTTT.

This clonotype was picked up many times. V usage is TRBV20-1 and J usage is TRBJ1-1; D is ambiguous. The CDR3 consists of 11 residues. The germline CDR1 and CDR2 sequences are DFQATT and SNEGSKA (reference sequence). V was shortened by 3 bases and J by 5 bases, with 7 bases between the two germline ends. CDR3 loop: CSASWETEAFF. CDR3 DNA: TGCAGTGCTAGTTGGGAGACTGAAGCTTTCTTT.

This CDR3 reads CASSVGGPEQFF. The CDR3, as DNA: TGCGCCAGCAGTGTGGGGGGTCCTGAGCAGTTCTTC. This chain connects TRBV10-2 to TRBJ2-1, with D possibly TRBD2 on 6 matching bases. The CDR3 has 12 amino acids. Per germline, CDR1 WSHSY and CDR2 SAAADI. With 4 bases removed from V and 9 bases from J, the gap between germline ends came to 10 bases.

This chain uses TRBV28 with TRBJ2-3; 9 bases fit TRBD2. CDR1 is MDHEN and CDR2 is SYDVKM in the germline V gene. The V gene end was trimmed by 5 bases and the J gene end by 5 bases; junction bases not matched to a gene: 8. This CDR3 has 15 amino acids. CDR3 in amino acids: CASSLSGGSLDTQYF. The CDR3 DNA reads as TGTGCCAGCAGTCTTAGCGGGGGATCCTTAGATACGCAGTATTTT.

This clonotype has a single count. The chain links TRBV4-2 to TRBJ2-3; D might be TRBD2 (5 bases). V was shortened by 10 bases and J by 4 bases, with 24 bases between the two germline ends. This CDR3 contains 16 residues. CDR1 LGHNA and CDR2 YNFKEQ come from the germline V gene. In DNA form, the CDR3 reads TGTGCCACCTCGAACGAAGGCGGGTGGTATGCAGATACGCAGTATTTT. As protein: CATSNEGGWYADTQYF.

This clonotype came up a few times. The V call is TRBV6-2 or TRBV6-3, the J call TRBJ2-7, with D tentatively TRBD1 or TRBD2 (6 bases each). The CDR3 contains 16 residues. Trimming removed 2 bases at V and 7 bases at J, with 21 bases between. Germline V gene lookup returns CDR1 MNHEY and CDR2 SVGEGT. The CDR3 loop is CASSYPGQGGYLEQYF. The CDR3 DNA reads TGTGCCAGCAGTTACCCTGGACAAGGGGGGTACTTAGAGCAGTACTTC.

The CDR3 nucleotides read TGTGCCAGCAGCGTACGGGGTCGGGAACGCACAGATACGCAGTATTTT. Residues: CASSVRGRERTDTQYF. The V and J genes are TRBV9 and TRBJ2-3; tentatively, D is TRBD2 (5 bases). Germline CDR1 is SGDLS and CDR2 is YYNGEE. Between the trimmed V and J ends, which lost 1 base and 1 base, there was a span of 13 bases. CDR3 length: 16 amino acids.

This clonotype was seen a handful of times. CDR3 DNA: TGCAGTGCTTCGAAAGGACTAGACTACAATGAGCAGTTCTTC. This codes for CSASKGLDYNEQFF. The chain is built from TRBV20-1 and TRBJ2-1, with 7 nucleotides matching TRBD2. This CDR3 is built from 14 residues. Germline V CDR1 and CDR2: DFQATT, SNEGSKA (reference sequence). With V trimmed by 5 bases and J by 3 bases, 7 bases remained unmatched.

The CDR3 reads CASRLGGVSEQYF. The CDR3 DNA is TGTGCCAGCAGGCTTGGAGGGGTATCCGAGCAGTACTTC. The chain recombines TRBV12-3 or TRBV12-4 with TRBJ2-7; possible D gene TRBD2, 6 bases. The V end was cut by 6 bases, the J end by 6 bases, with 15 bases between. The CDR3 contains 13 residues.

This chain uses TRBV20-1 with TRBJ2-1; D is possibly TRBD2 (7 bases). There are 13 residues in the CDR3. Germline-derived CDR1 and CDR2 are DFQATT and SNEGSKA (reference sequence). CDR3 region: CGIGGARNNEQFF. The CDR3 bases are TGCGGGATTGGGGGGGCCCGAAACAATGAGCAGTTCTTC.

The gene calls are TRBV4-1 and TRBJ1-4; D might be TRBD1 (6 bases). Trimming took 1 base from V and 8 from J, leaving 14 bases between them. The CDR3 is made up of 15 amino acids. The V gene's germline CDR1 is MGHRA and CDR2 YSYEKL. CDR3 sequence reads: CASSQVGTRGEKLFF. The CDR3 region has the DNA TGCGCCAGCAGCCAAGTCGGGACACGGGGCGAAAAACTGTTTTTT.

In DNA, the CDR3 is TGTGCCACCAGCAGAGATCGTCAGGCAGGGCAGTTCTTC. Translation gives CATSRDRQAGQFF. The chain links TRBV15 to TRBJ2-1; no clear D. Per the germline V gene, CDR1 is LNHNV and CDR2 is YYDKDF (reference sequence). Trimming removed 0 bases at V and 12 bases at J, with 12 bases between. The CDR3 runs to 13 residues.

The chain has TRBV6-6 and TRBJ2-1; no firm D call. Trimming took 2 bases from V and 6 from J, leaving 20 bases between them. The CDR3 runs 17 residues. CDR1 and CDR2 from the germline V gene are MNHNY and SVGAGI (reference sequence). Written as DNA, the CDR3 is TGTGCCAGCAGTTACAGACCTTCGATCGTTTTGGGCAATGAGCAGTTCTTC. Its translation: CASSYRPSIVLGNEQFF.

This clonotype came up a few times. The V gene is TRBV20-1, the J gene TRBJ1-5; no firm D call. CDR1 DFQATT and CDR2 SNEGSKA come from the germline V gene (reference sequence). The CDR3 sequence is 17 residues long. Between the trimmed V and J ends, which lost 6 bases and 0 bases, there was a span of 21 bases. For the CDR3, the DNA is TGCAGTGCAATGATCAGCCCAGTGGGGATTAGCAATCAGCCCCAGCATTTT. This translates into CSAMISPVGISNQPQHF.